This T cell receptor (beta chain) comes out of a study of T cells in localized non-small cell lung cancer. Libraries were prepared by immunoSEQ multiplex PCR; TCRdb keeps only in-frame clonotypes and omits some of them. The table includes more than 25,000 clones, 80% to 85% detected once. Looked up from germline, CDR1 is SQVTM and CDR2 is ANQGSEA. There are 18 residues in the CDR3. V lost 7 bases to trimming and J lost 2 bases; unmatched junction nucleotides: 14. The specimen comprised peripheral blood, sampled before any cancer treatment. This rearrangement joins TRBV29-1 to TRBJ2-3; 14 bases line up with TRBD2. The TCR originated in a woman aged 35-75 years with stage I lung adenocarcinoma. The CDR3 DNA reads as TGCAGCGCAACGACTAGCGGGGGGGCTTTGGAGTTCACAGATACGCAGTATTTT. Translated, it gives CSATTSGGALEFTDTQYF.